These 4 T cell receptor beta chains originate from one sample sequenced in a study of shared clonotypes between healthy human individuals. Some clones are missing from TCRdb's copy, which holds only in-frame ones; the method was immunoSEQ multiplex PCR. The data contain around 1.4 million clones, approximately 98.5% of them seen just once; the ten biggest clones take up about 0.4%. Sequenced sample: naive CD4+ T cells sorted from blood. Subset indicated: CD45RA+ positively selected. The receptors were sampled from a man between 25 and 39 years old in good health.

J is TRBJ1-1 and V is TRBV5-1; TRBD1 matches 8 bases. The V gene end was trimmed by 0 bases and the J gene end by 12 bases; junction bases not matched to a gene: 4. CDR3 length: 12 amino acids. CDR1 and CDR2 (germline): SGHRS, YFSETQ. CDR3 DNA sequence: TGCGCCAGCAGCTTGGGACAGGGGTTGACTTTCTTT. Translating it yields CASSLGQGLTFF.

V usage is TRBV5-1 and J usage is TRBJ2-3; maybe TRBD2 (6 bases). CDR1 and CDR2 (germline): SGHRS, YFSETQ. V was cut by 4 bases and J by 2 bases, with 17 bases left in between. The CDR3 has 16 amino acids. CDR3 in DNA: TGCGCCAGCAGCCACGCGAGGGCGGGATCCACAGATACGCAGTATTTT. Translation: CASSHARAGSTDTQYF.

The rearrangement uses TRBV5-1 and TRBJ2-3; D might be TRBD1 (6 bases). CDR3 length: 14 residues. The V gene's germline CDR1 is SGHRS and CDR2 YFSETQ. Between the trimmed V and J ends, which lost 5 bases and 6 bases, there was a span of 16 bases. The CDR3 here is CASRQGPDFDTQYF. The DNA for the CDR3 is TGCGCCAGCAGACAGGGACCAGACTTCGATACGCAGTATTTT.

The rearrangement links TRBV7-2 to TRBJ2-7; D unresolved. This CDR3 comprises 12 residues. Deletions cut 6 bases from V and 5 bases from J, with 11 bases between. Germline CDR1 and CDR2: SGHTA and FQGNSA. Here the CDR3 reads CASSSVAHEQYF. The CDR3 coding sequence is TGTGCCAGCAGTTCTGTTGCGCACGAGCAGTACTTC.